This entry concerns a single TCR beta chain. Its antigen is not known. The data originate from a study of T cells in Graves' hyperthyroidism and ophthalmopathy. Study results and limitations: In blood, most of the thyroid clonotypes expanded above 0.001 were also present.

Researchers amplified the TCR beta CDR3 regions from RNA transcripts. The HTBI set primed first-round TCR CDR3 RT-PCR. Via MiXCR, TCRdb re-called the multiplex PCR reads, giving one row per CDR3 protein. The profile shows 730,000 or so distinct CDR3 sequences, around 20% of them singletons. Germline V CDR1 and CDR2: MNHNS, SASEGT. Germline trimming cut 6 bases from V and 0 bases from J; bases unmatched to any gene: 8. CDR3 size: 15 residues. The genes are TRBV6-1 and TRBJ2-7, with 7 bases fitting TRBD1. This sequence was found in a woman between 45 and 65 years old with Graves' hyperthyroidism that later progressed to Graves' ophthalmopathy. Sequencing was carried out using blood. CDR3 residues: CASRPNRGDSYEQYF. CDR3 nucleotides: TGTGCCAGCAGGCCTAACAGGGGTGACTCCTACGAGCAGTACTTC.